Detailed here is one T cell receptor (beta chain). This entry comes from a study of PD-L1 blockade in urothelial cancer. This table comes from immunoSEQ multiplex PCR, and its TCRdb copy is limited to in-frame clones, with some not included. Here the sample spans approximately 94,000 clones, around 90% being singletons. Sample time point: pretreatment peripheral blood. With 2 bases removed from V and 0 bases from J, the gap between germline ends came to 8 bases. Germline-derived CDR1 and CDR2 are MNHEY and SVGAGI. The CDR3 is made up of 15 amino acids. This clonotype was sampled from a man aged 55 to 70 with urothelial cancer. The J gene is TRBJ1-3, the V gene TRBV6-5, with D possibly TRBD1 on 5 matching bases. The sample consisted of PBMCs, taken around atezolizumab (anti-PD-L1) treatment. CDR3 sequence reads: CASSYRGRSGNTIYF. The DNA of the CDR3 is TGTGCCAGCAGTTACAGGGGTCGCTCTGGAAACACCATATATTTT.